Below, 27 T cell receptor beta chains from the same sample are listed, as sequenced in a study of CD8 T cells in ankylosing spondylitis. TCRdb redid the calling of the 5' RACE reads with MiXCR, one entry per CDR3 protein. Among 36,000 or so distinct CDR3 sequences listed, around 15% were seen once. The sample comprised synovial fluid, either unsorted or a sorted T cell fraction (not recorded which). The receptors derive from a male donor with ankylosing spondylitis.

The V call is TRBV7-2, the J call TRBJ2-7, with D perhaps being TRBD1 or TRBD2 (5 bases each). The CDR3 totals 15 residues. Trimming removed 3 bases at V and 0 bases at J, with 12 bases between. Germline CDR1 reads SGHTA; CDR2 reads FQGNSA. CDR3 in amino acids: CASSLLGRSSYEQYF. The CDR3 DNA is TGTGCCAGCAGCTTGCTGGGACGGAGCTCCTACGAGCAGTACTTC.

This chain connects TRBV10-2 to TRBJ2-1; TRBD1 agrees at 10 bases. This CDR3 is 16 amino acids long. The ends lost 5 bases at V and 13 bases at J; junction bases unmatched: 17. Looked up from germline, CDR1 is WSHSY and CDR2 is SAAADI. CDR3 DNA sequence: TGCGCCAGCAGTCGACCGGGACAGGGGTTGGGGCAGTTCCAGTTCTTC. This sequence encodes CASSRPGQGLGQFQFF.

The chain employs TRBV28 and TRBJ1-4; 7 nucleotides line up with TRBD1. In germline, CDR1 is MDHEN, CDR2 SYDVKM. V shed 5 bases and J 4 bases; nucleotides not matched to a gene: 4. The CDR3 loop spans 14 amino acids. The CDR3 sequence: CASSTGQLNEKLFF. CDR3 nucleotide sequence: TGTGCCAGCAGTACGGGACAGCTTAATGAAAAACTGTTTTTT.

In this sample, this clonotype turned up many times. The chain employs TRBV28 and TRBJ1-5; D not resolved. Germline V CDR1 and CDR2: MDHEN, SYDVKM. The CDR3 loop spans 17 amino acids. V was cut by 4 bases and J by 0 bases, with 16 bases left in between. The DNA for the CDR3 is TGTGCCAGCAGTTCCCCCCCGGGCAGATATAGCAATCAGCCCCAGCATTTT. This codes for CASSSPPGRYSNQPQHF.

This clonotype was picked up many times. The gene calls are TRBV10-3 and TRBJ2-7, with 7 nucleotides matching TRBD1. The CDR3 sequence is 15 residues long. V shed 4 bases, J shed 0 bases, and the junction held 6 bases outside the gene matches. The germline V gene encodes CDR1 ENHRY and CDR2 SYGVKD. The CDR3 DNA follows: TGTGCCATCAGTGGATCGGGACAGAACTCCTACGAGCAGTACTTC. Amino acids: CAISGSGQNSYEQYF.

The CDR3 protein is CASRPGYQETQYF. CDR3 DNA: TGTGCCAGCAGACCCGGATACCAAGAGACCCAGTACTTC. The J gene is TRBJ2-5, the V gene TRBV3-1; D gene unclear. The CDR3 totals 13 residues. Germline loops: CDR1 LGHDT, CDR2 YNNKEL (reference sequence). V was pared by 6 bases and J by 0 bases, with 8 bases between.

The chain is built from TRBV6-2 or TRBV6-3 and TRBJ1-5; 8 nucleotides align to TRBD1. Losses at the gene ends were 2 bases for V and 4 bases for J; bases not matched to a gene: 10. Germline V CDR1 and CDR2: MNHEY, SVGEGT. This CDR3 has 17 amino acids. CDR3 DNA: TGTGCCAGCAGTTACCACATCAGGGGGCGCGGGAATCAGCCCCAGCATTTT. Translated, it gives CASSYHIRGRGNQPQHF.

The table lists this clonotype with many counts. The J gene is TRBJ1-2, the V gene TRBV11-2; a weak D match, TRBD1 (5 bases). Germline V gene data show CDR1 as SGHAT and CDR2 as FQNNGV. This CDR3 comprises 14 residues. V lost 0 bases and J 3 bases, leaving 8 bases between the germline ends. The CDR3 coding sequence is TGTGCCAGCAGCTTAGAATCCAGGGACTATGGCTACACCTTC. Translating it yields CASSLESRDYGYTF.

The sample holds many counts of this clonotype. V and J are TRBV28 and TRBJ1-4; TRBD1 matches 7 bases. Germline V gene sequence: CDR1 MDHEN, CDR2 SYDVKM. The CDR3 has 18 amino acids. V lost 4 bases and J lost 10; bases outside the gene matches: 21. CDR3 coding DNA: TGTGCCAGCAGTTCGATATCCTTCCAGACAGGGACGGGGGTAAAACTGTTTTTT. This translates into CASSSISFQTGTGVKLFF.

The chain uses TRBV6-1 and TRBJ1-6; TRBD1 matches at 11 bases. V trimming: 6 bases; J trimming: 9 bases; junction bases outside the gene matches: 7. The V gene's germline CDR1 is MNHNS and CDR2 SASEGT. The CDR3 spans 15 residues. CDR3 protein: CASSRDRGGGSPLHF. The CDR3 DNA is TGTGCCAGCAGCCGGGACAGGGGGGGAGGTTCACCCCTCCACTTT.

CDR3 sequence reads: CASGRGLVGELFF. CDR3 bases: TGTGCCAGCGGCAGGGGGCTGGTCGGGGAGCTGTTTTTT. The J gene is TRBJ2-2, the V gene TRBV6-1; 8 bases map to TRBD1. The CDR3 sequence is 13 residues long. The J segment lost 7 bases and the V segment lost 8 bases, leaving 6 bases of the junction unmatched. The V gene's germline CDR1 is MNHNS and CDR2 SASEGT.

The chain couples TRBV20-1 to TRBJ1-5; 9 bases agree with TRBD1. The trim removed 5 bases at V and 2 bases at J, leaving 13 bases unmatched. The CDR3 extends over 17 amino acids. Germline CDR1 DFQATT, CDR2 SNEGSKA (reference sequence). The CDR3 loop reads CSAFITGGAGGNQPQHF. DNA for the CDR3: TGCAGTGCTTTTATTACAGGGGGCGCGGGGGGCAATCAGCCCCAGCATTTT.

This clonotype was detected only a few times. The chain recombines TRBV7-8 with TRBJ2-7; a possible D gene is TRBD2 (7 bases). This CDR3 has 12 residues. Germline values: CDR1 SGHVS, CDR2 FQNEAQ. Trimming pared 8 bases from V and 9 bases from J, leaving 17 bases between. DNA for the CDR3: TGTGCCAGCGCCACGGGGGGCCACGGGCAGTACTTC. It codes for CASATGGHGQYF.

This clonotype was observed a few times. V usage is TRBV19 and J usage is TRBJ2-1; D uncertain. The CDR3 contains 15 residues. The germline CDR1 and CDR2 sequences are LNHDA and SQIVND (reference sequence). Trimming pared 1 base from V and 3 bases from J, leaving 10 bases between. CDR3 in DNA: TGTGCCAGTAGTATAGGTCTCTCCGACTACAATGAGCAGTTCTTC. Translating gives CASSIGLSDYNEQFF.

This clonotype was detected ten times or more. The chain couples TRBV10-3 to TRBJ2-7; a weak D match, TRBD1 (6 bases). V lost 2 bases to trimming and J lost 3 bases, with 8 bases between them. Per the germline V gene, CDR1 is ENHRY and CDR2 is SYGVKD. This CDR3 is 13 amino acids long. The CDR3 nucleotides read TGTGCCATCAGTGAGGGGGGCAGCTACGAGCAGTACTTC. This sequence encodes CAISEGGSYEQYF.

This clonotype showed up many times. The chain recombines TRBV20-1 with TRBJ2-7; no reliable D call. V lost 2 bases and J lost 7, with 27 bases in between. The germline CDR1 and CDR2 sequences are DFQATT and SNEGSKA (reference sequence). The CDR3 runs to 17 residues. The CDR3 region has the DNA TGCAGTGCTAGAACACCCCCTGAAGACGCTCGTATGCGGGAGCAGTACTTC. Its protein is CSARTPPEDARMREQYF.

This clonotype was observed at least ten times. This chain uses TRBV20-1 with TRBJ2-2; D ambiguous. Germline lookup yields CDR1 DFQATT and CDR2 SNEGSKA (reference sequence). V gave up 6 bases and J gave up 3 bases, with 11 bases separating them. This CDR3 comprises 13 residues. Here the CDR3 DNA reads TGCAGTGCCAGTAACCGGGACACCGGGGAGCTGTTTTTT. This encodes CSASNRDTGELFF.

This clonotype was found many times. This chain joins TRBV3-1 and TRBJ1-6, with unresolved D. Germline V lookup: CDR1 LGHDT, CDR2 YNNKEL (reference sequence). The CDR3 is 13 residues long. Trimming cost V 7 bases and J 9 bases, with 13 bases left between them. The CDR3 here is CASTPPWGSPLHF. The CDR3 DNA reads TGTGCCAGCACCCCCCCCTGGGGTTCACCCCTCCACTTT.

This clonotype occurred many times. The chain is built from TRBV20-1 and TRBJ2-7, with D unresolved. CDR3 length: 11 amino acids. From germline, CDR1 is DFQATT and CDR2 SNEGSKA (reference sequence). CDR3: CSGLHGVEQYF. CDR3 nucleotides: TGCAGCGGTCTTCATGGGGTCGAGCAGTACTTC.

The chain uses TRBV11-2 and TRBJ2-6; D not resolved. This CDR3 spans 18 amino acids. Germline CDR1 is SGHAT and CDR2 is FQNNGV. Trimming pared 0 bases from V and 2 bases from J, leaving 14 bases between. CDR3 sequence: CASSLDYGLRAGANVLTF. In DNA, the CDR3 is TGTGCCAGCAGCTTAGATTACGGGCTCCGTGCTGGGGCCAACGTCCTGACTTTC.

For this clonotype: A read error may explain this, as a much larger clone is one base away. The V and J genes are TRBV10-3 and TRBJ2-7, with 8 bases lining up with TRBD2. The CDR3 loop spans 16 amino acids. The junction had 19 bases not matched to a gene; V was cut back by 9 bases and J by 6 bases. Looked up from germline, CDR1 is ENHRY and CDR2 is SYGVKD. CDR3 in amino acids: CAINTLTGGPGIEQYF. The CDR3 nucleotides read TGTGCCATTAATACTTTAACGGGAGGGCCGGGTATCGAGCAGTACTTC.

The rearrangement joins TRBV6-6 to TRBJ1-2; D uncertain. Trimming stripped 5 bases from V and 7 bases from J, with 5 bases between. The CDR3 extends over 10 amino acids. Germline CDR1 MNHNY, CDR2 SVGAGI (reference sequence). CDR3 in amino acids: CASSEVGYTF. DNA for the CDR3: TGTGCCAGCAGTGAGGTTGGCTACACCTTC.

Many counts were recorded for this clonotype. The CDR3 sequence: CASSFNSFNTEAFF. The CDR3, as DNA: TGCGCCAGCAGCTTCAACAGCTTTAACACTGAAGCTTTCTTT. V and J are TRBV5-1 and TRBJ1-1; no clear D gene. This CDR3 is built from 14 residues. The germline CDR1 and CDR2 sequences are SGHRS and YFSETQ. Trimming took off 2 bases at V and 2 bases at J, with 10 bases between the two ends.

A remark on this clonotype: The CDR3 does not end in the conserved phenylalanine or tryptophan, so this is likely a read error. The J gene is TRBJ2-3, the V gene TRBV11-2; TRBD2 is a possible D gene (6 bases). This CDR3 is 16 amino acids long. The germline V gene has CDR1 SGHAT and CDR2 FQNNGV. The CDR3 nucleotides are TGTACCAGCAGCTCCGGGACTCCCGAAGGGACAGATACGCAGTATTAT. Protein product: CTSSSGTPEGTDTQYY.

Ten or more counts support this clonotype. One end of the junction does not line up with germline, which may come from a read error. The rearrangement uses TRBV6-2 or TRBV6-3 and TRBJ1-5; D is uncertain. The CDR3 extends over 11 amino acids. Germline V lookup: CDR1 MNHEY, CDR2 SVGEGT. The CDR3 DNA is TGTGCCAGCAGGGGGTATCAGGCCCAGCATTTT. Its translation: CASRGYQAQHF.

This clonotype was detected only a few times. This sequence joins TRBV4-1 and TRBJ1-1; D perhaps matches TRBD1 (5 bases). V was pared by 1 base and J by 1 base, with 7 bases between. The CDR3 has 14 amino acids. Germline V CDR1 and CDR2: MGHRA, YSYEKL. In nucleotides, the CDR3 is TGCGCCAGCAGCCAAGCCGGGGGGAACACTGAAGCTTTCTTT. Translated: CASSQAGGNTEAFF.

The chain carries TRBV14 and TRBJ2-3; D remains ambiguous. This CDR3 is 14 amino acids long. Germline values: CDR1 SGHDN, CDR2 FVKESK. The ends were cut back, 4 bases at V and 0 bases at J, with 8 bases in the middle. The CDR3 region has the DNA TGTGCCAGCAGCCCGTGGGCTAGCACAGATACGCAGTATTTT. This gives the protein CASSPWASTDTQYF.